This entry describes one T cell receptor beta chain. The V end lost 3 bases, the J end lost 4 bases, and 9 bases lay between the germline ends. The CDR3 has 13 residues. Germline CDR1 is LNHDA and CDR2 is SQIVND (reference sequence). The sample comes from a study of blood T cell repertoires in COVID-19. Study context: COVID-19 samples collected from the United States, Italy and Spain covered acute and convalescent phases. PBMCs, B-cell-depleted T cells, or T cells were the source of the cDNA or gDNA that made up the material.

In the original analysis: Amplification of reference gene primers provided the estimated nucleated cell counts. Some clones are missing from TCRdb's copy, which holds only in-frame ones; the method was immunoSEQ multiplex PCR. The V and J calls and clone size come from that table; D and trimming were worked out from the DNA. The sample shows roughly 68,000 clones, approximately 85% of them seen only once. The sequence derives from a man aged 45-65 years with acute or convalescent COVID-19. The material sequenced was peripheral blood. The chain combines TRBV19 with TRBJ2-5; D perhaps matches TRBD2 (5 bases). CDR3 amino acids: CASSMRVRETQYF. The CDR3 nucleotides are TGTGCCAGTAGTATGAGGGTTCGAGAGACCCAGTACTTC.